Below are 30 T cell receptor beta chains sequenced from a single sample in a study of breast tumors, draining lymph nodes, adjacent tissues. Axillary draining lymph nodes of breast cancer patients supplied the node samples. Each CDR3 protein is one row after TCRdb ran MiXCR on the multiplex PCR reads. The sample carries approximately 140,000 distinct CDR3 sequences, 32% recorded once. Material for sequencing was axillary lymph node tissue. The receptor set was obtained from a female donor with breast cancer. Some clones in this sample may be carry-over from other donors' samples.

The J gene is TRBJ2-5, the V gene TRBV2; D is ambiguous. Germline values: CDR1 SNHLY, CDR2 FYNNEI. This CDR3 spans 14 amino acids. V shed 5 bases and J shed 2 bases, with 12 bases lying between them. The CDR3 reads CASSPDTRQETQYF. As DNA, the CDR3 is TGTGCCAGCAGTCCGGATACTCGTCAAGAGACCCAGTACTTC.

CDR3: CASSLVRALQETQYF. Here the CDR3 DNA reads TGTGCCAGCAGCTTGGTTCGGGCCCTCCAAGAGACCCAGTACTTC. The chain employs TRBV5-6 and TRBJ2-5; D gene unclear. This CDR3 is built from 15 residues. V was trimmed by 0 bases and J by 1 base, leaving 10 bases between them. Germline V gene data show CDR1 as SGHDT and CDR2 as YYEEEE.

The chain has TRBV3-1 and TRBJ2-2; TRBD1 matches at 10 bases. The length of the CDR3 is 15 residues. Germline V CDR1 and CDR2: LGHDT, YNNKEL (reference sequence). The trim removed 3 bases at V and 6 bases at J, leaving 4 bases unmatched. CDR3 coding DNA: TGTGCCAGCAGCCATAGGACAGGGGGTTCCGGGGAGCTGTTTTTT. Amino acids: CASSHRTGGSGELFF.

Comments on this clonotype: A much larger clone lies one base from this, so it may be a read error. Lacking the conserved final phenylalanine or tryptophan, this CDR3 likely reflects a read error. The rearrangement uses TRBV27 and TRBJ2-5; no clear D gene. The CDR3 contains 14 residues. The V end was cut by 5 bases, the J end by 1 base, with 11 bases between. Germline values: CDR1 MNHEY, CDR2 SMNVEV (reference sequence). The CDR3 DNA is TGTGCCAGCAGTCCCCTGTGGAGCCAAGAGACCCAGTACCTC. It specifies CASSPLWSQETQYL.

There are many counts of this clonotype. The chain carries TRBV4-2 and TRBJ2-2; the D gene is possibly TRBD1 (6 bases). Trimming removed 7 bases from V and 3 bases from J, with 12 bases in between. The CDR3 sequence is 14 residues long. Germline CDR1 LGHNA, CDR2 YNFKEQ. The CDR3 DNA reads as TGTGCCAGCAAGACAGGTCAGGACACCGGGGAGCTGTTTTTT. The encoded protein is CASKTGQDTGELFF.

This clonotype was seen at least ten times. The CDR3, as DNA: TGTGCCAGCAGTTACGTGGCGGGAACCGGGGAGCTGTTTTTT. Protein: CASSYVAGTGELFF. The chain recombines TRBV6-2 or TRBV6-3 with TRBJ2-2, with a possible D match to TRBD2 (6 bases). Germline-derived CDR1 and CDR2 are MNHEY and SVGEGT. The CDR3 runs to 14 residues. Trimming shortened V by 2 bases and J by 5 bases, and 9 bases separated the two germline ends.

The genes are TRBV20-1 and TRBJ2-5, with 10 bases aligning to TRBD2. Germline V gene lookup returns CDR1 DFQATT and CDR2 SNEGSKA (reference sequence). CDR3 length: 15 residues. V shed 6 bases, J shed 5 bases, and the junction held 12 bases outside the gene matches. CDR3: CSALLAGAPRETQYF. CDR3 nucleotides: TGCAGTGCGTTGCTAGCGGGGGCCCCCCGGGAGACCCAGTACTTC.

The table lists this clonotype with many counts. This sequence joins TRBV7-2 and TRBJ2-7; 11 bases map to TRBD2. This CDR3 spans 15 amino acids. With 5 bases clipped from V and 2 bases from J, the junction kept 5 bases outside the gene matches. CDR1 is SGHTA and CDR2 is FQGNSA in the germline V gene. The DNA for the CDR3 is TGTGCCAGCAGCCCCCGACTAGCGGGAACCTACGAGCAGTACTTC. Protein sequence: CASSPRLAGTYEQYF.

This sequence joins TRBV7-6 and TRBJ1-4; no clear D gene. The germline V gene encodes CDR1 SGHVS and CDR2 FNYEAQ. The CDR3 extends over 16 amino acids. V was cut by 5 bases and J by 3 bases, with 16 bases left in between. CDR3 protein: CASSAGTALSNEKLFF. CDR3 bases: TGTGCCAGCAGCGCCGGTACAGCCCTATCTAATGAAAAACTGTTTTTT.

The chain has TRBV6-4 and TRBJ1-1; D may be TRBD1 (5 bases). The germline gives CDR1 MRHNA, CDR2 SNTAGT. The CDR3 totals 14 residues. V lost 0 bases and J 5 bases, leaving 10 bases between the germline ends. Here the CDR3 DNA reads TGTGCCAGCAGTGACTCGAATAAGGGGACTGAAGCTTTCTTT. The encoded protein is CASSDSNKGTEAFF.

This clonotype has a count of ten or more. The chain recombines TRBV20-1 with TRBJ1-2; TRBD1 matches at 10 bases. Germline assignment: CDR1 DFQATT and CDR2 SNEGSKA (reference sequence). The CDR3 covers 18 residues. The trim removed 8 bases at V and 2 bases at J, leaving 20 bases unmatched. The CDR3 sequence: CSQPPGQGTTLRNYGYTF. Written as DNA, the CDR3 is TGCAGTCAGCCCCCGGGACAGGGGACAACCCTACGAAACTATGGCTACACCTTC.

This clonotype was counted at least ten times. J is TRBJ2-5 and V is TRBV9; 14 bases are shared with TRBD2. Losses at the gene ends were 0 bases for V and 2 bases for J; bases not matched to a gene: 6. Per germline, CDR1 SGDLS and CDR2 YYNGEE. This CDR3 spans 18 amino acids. CDR3 nucleotide sequence: TGTGCCAGCAGCGTAGGGAGACTAGCGGGGGGGCATCAAGAGACCCAGTACTTC. This translates into CASSVGRLAGGHQETQYF.

The sample holds many counts of this clonotype. The gene calls are TRBV6-5 and TRBJ2-3; TRBD1 aligns across 9 bases. V lost 0 bases, J lost 0 bases, and 7 bases stayed unmatched. The CDR3 loop spans 18 amino acids. In germline, CDR1 is MNHEY, CDR2 SVGAGI. CDR3: CASSYSLPGQGSTDTQYF. The DNA of the CDR3 is TGTGCCAGCAGTTACTCGTTGCCGGGACAGGGAAGCACAGATACGCAGTATTTT.

This clonotype was observed once. The V call is TRBV20-1, the J call TRBJ1-6; the match to TRBD1 covers 7 bases. Trimming cost V 6 bases and J 9 bases; bases outside gene matches: 14. This CDR3 spans 15 amino acids. The germline gives CDR1 DFQATT, CDR2 SNEGSKA (reference sequence). CDR3 amino acids: CSAGGTVGRISPLHF. The CDR3 coding sequence is TGCAGTGCCGGGGGGACAGTTGGGAGAATTTCACCCCTCCACTTT.

Points on this clonotype: A clone one base away is much larger, so this may be a read error. V is TRBV6-2 or TRBV6-3 and J is TRBJ1-5; D remains unclear. This CDR3 region has 11 residues. Germline assignment: CDR1 MNHEY and CDR2 SVGEGT. The CDR3 DNA follows: TGTGCCAGCAGTGGAAATCGGCCCCAGCATTTT. Translated: CASSGNRPQHF.

This clonotype has more than one count but fewer than ten. This sequence joins TRBV28 and TRBJ2-5; D remains ambiguous. V was pared by 4 bases and J by 5 bases, with 17 bases between. CDR3 length equals 15 residues. Germline CDR1 MDHEN, CDR2 SYDVKM. CDR3 residues: CASSSGRSTGETQYF. The CDR3 coding sequence is TGTGCCAGCAGTTCCGGACGCTCCACCGGGGAGACCCAGTACTTC. Using reference TRBV28 and TRBJ2-5 for the parts outside the CDR3, the full variable domain is DVKVTQSSRYLVKRTGEKVFLECVQDMDHENMFWYRQDPGLGLRLIYFSYDVKMKEKGDIPEGYSVSREKKERFSLILESASTNQTSMYLCASSSGRSTGETQYFGPGTRLLVL.

The V and J genes are TRBV7-6 and TRBJ2-7; no definite D call. Germline loops: CDR1 SGHVS, CDR2 FNYEAQ. The CDR3 consists of 15 residues. This CDR3 is CASSLDSQFPGEQHV. In DNA form, the CDR3 reads TGTGCCAGCAGCTTAGATTCCCAATTCCCCGGCGAGCAGCACGTC.

This clonotype was detected ten times or more. V and J are TRBV3-1 and TRBJ1-2; D is possibly TRBD1 (5 bases). Trimming left V 0 bases short and J 7 bases short, with 18 bases between. The CDR3 is 16 amino acids. CDR1 is LGHDT, CDR2 YNNKEL, per germline (reference sequence). The CDR3 loop reads CASSQDGEAGATGYTF. The CDR3 nucleotides are TGTGCCAGCAGCCAAGACGGGGAGGCCGGGGCAACTGGCTACACCTTC.

V and J are TRBV20-1 and TRBJ2-3, with 8 bases fitting TRBD2. Germline-derived CDR1 and CDR2 are DFQATT and SNEGSKA (reference sequence). This CDR3 comprises 13 residues. Trimming took 5 bases from V and 1 from J; bases not matched to a gene: 2. CDR3 coding DNA: TGCAGTGCTCGTAGCGGGGGCACAGATACGCAGTATTTT. Protein: CSARSGGTDTQYF.

This clonotype was counted at least ten times. The V call is TRBV5-1, the J call TRBJ2-7; 9 bases align to TRBD1. CDR3 size: 15 residues. With 2 bases clipped from V and 1 base from J, the junction kept 4 bases outside the gene matches. The germline gives CDR1 SGHRS, CDR2 YFSETQ. The CDR3: CASSFSGQGSYEQYF. The DNA for the CDR3 is TGCGCCAGCAGCTTCAGTGGACAGGGGTCCTACGAGCAGTACTTC.

This chain connects TRBV7-9 to TRBJ1-4; 8 nucleotides align to TRBD1. Germline lookup yields CDR1 SEHNR and CDR2 FQNEAQ (reference sequence). The CDR3 is 13 residues long. Germline trimming cut 4 bases from V and 7 bases from J; bases unmatched to any gene: 2. CDR3 in amino acids: CASSSQGGEKLFF. The CDR3, as DNA: TGTGCCAGCAGCTCACAGGGGGGTGAAAAACTGTTTTTT.

This rearrangement joins TRBV5-1 to TRBJ2-3; D is perhaps TRBD1 or TRBD2 (5 bases each). CDR3 length: 14 amino acids. Trimming removed 0 bases from V and 2 bases from J, with 7 bases in between. Germline CDR1 reads SGHRS; CDR2 reads YFSETQ. The CDR3 sequence: CASSLGDDTDTQYF. CDR3 sequence (DNA): TGCGCCAGCAGCTTGGGGGACGACACAGATACGCAGTATTTT.

Ten or more counts support this clonotype. J is TRBJ2-5 and V is TRBV6-2 or TRBV6-3; 10 nucleotides line up with TRBD1. Trimming at V came to 6 bases and at J to 5 bases, leaving 6 bases not matched to a gene. The CDR3 sequence is 14 residues long. Germline V gives CDR1 MNHEY, CDR2 SVGEGT. DNA of the CDR3: TGTGCCAGCAGAGGACAGGGGGAGTGGGAGACCCAGTACTTC. This encodes CASRGQGEWETQYF.

The V call is TRBV12-3 or TRBV12-4, the J call TRBJ2-5; 7 bases are a match to TRBD1. The V segment lost 5 bases and the J segment 2 bases; nucleotides outside the gene matches: 11. The CDR3 loop spans 16 amino acids. This chain's CDR3 is CASSDPNPTGQETQYF. The CDR3 DNA is TGTGCCAGCAGTGACCCCAACCCGACAGGGCAAGAGACCCAGTACTTC.

The sample holds many counts of this clonotype. The chain recombines TRBV20-1 with TRBJ1-5; D call uncertain. The CDR3 spans 10 residues. V shed 7 bases and J shed 5 bases, with 6 bases lying between them. Germline lookup yields CDR1 DFQATT and CDR2 SNEGSKA (reference sequence). CDR3 amino acids: CSGVDQPQHF. The CDR3 DNA sequence: TGCAGTGGTGTAGATCAGCCCCAGCATTTT.

This clonotype was detected ten times or more. The V and J genes are TRBV24-1 and TRBJ2-1; D is uncertain. This CDR3 has 15 amino acids. V lost 4 bases to trimming and J lost 9 bases, with 18 bases between them. From germline, CDR1 is KGHDR and CDR2 SFDVKD. CDR3 sequence (DNA): TGTGCCACCAGTGAAGCCTTCGGGCGAAACGGTGAGCAGTTCTTC. This encodes CATSEAFGRNGEQFF.

This clonotype was counted at least ten times. An end of the junction does not agree with germline; a read error may underlie this. The chain carries TRBV9 and TRBJ2-7; 10 bases are shared with TRBD2. The germline gives CDR1 SGDLS, CDR2 YYNGEE. The CDR3 covers 12 residues. The CDR3 coding sequence is TGTGCCAGCAGCCACGACACTAGCGGGAAACGTTTC. Its translation: CASSHDTSGKRF.

This clonotype occurred a few times. A read error is possible here, since a much larger clone lies one base away. The chain uses TRBV7-2 and TRBJ2-2, with a weak D call TRBD2 (5 bases). CDR1 SGHTA and CDR2 FQGNSA come from the germline V gene. The CDR3 covers 15 residues. The CDR3 sequence is CASSPQGLNTGELLF. CDR3 DNA sequence: TGTGCCAGCAGCCCCCAAGGCTTGAACACCGGGGAGCTGCTTTTT.

This clonotype was counted ten times or more. Its ends do not fully match the called genes, so a read error is possible. The V call is TRBV20-1, the J call TRBJ2-5; the match to TRBD1 covers 8 bases. Germline lookup yields CDR1 DFQATT and CDR2 SNEGSKA (reference sequence). The CDR3 extends over 11 amino acids. This CDR3 reads CTSDRAETQSF. CDR3 bases: TGCACCTCGGACAGGGCAGAGACCCAGTCCTTC.

This rearrangement joins TRBV4-3 to TRBJ1-1, with D possibly being TRBD1 (5 bases). V shed 0 bases and J shed 5 bases, with 13 bases lying between them. Germline V gene lookup returns CDR1 LGHNA and CDR2 YSLEER. The CDR3 has 15 residues. Here the CDR3 reads CASSQDLGVGTEAFF. In DNA, the CDR3 is TGCGCCAGCAGCCAAGATCTAGGGGTTGGGACTGAAGCTTTCTTT.